The source of this TCR beta chain is a study of blood T cell repertoires in COVID-19. Study as a whole: Sources were T cells, B-cell-depleted T cells, or PBMCs; the material itself was cDNA or gDNA.

Method: immunoSEQ multiplex PCR; TCRdb's copy keeps in-frame clones and lacks some. The sample lists 75,000 to 90,000 clones; 90% were seen once. This CDR3 comprises 15 residues. Germline CDR1 SGHRS, CDR2 YFSETQ. Unmatched junction bases numbered 12, after V lost 10 bases and J lost 2 bases. The sequenced material came from peripheral blood. This clonotype was obtained from a woman in her 50s in a cohort sampled during active COVID-19. The genes are TRBV5-1 and TRBJ2-5, with 9 positions matching TRBD2. The CDR3 DNA reads as TGCGCCTGCTCACTAGCGGGTGGGCGTCAAGAGACCCAGTACTTC. This encodes CACSLAGGRQETQYF.